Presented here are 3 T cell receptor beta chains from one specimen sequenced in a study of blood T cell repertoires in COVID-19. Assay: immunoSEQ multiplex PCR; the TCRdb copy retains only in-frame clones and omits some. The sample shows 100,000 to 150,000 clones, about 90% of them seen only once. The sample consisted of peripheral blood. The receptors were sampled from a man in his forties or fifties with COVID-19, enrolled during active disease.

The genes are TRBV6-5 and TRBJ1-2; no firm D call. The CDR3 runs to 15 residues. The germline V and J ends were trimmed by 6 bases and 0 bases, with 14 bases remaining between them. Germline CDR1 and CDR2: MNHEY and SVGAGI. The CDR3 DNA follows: TGTGCCAGCAGCTCACCGAACAGCCCTAACTATGGCTACACCTTC. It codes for CASSSPNSPNYGYTF.

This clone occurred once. The CDR3 coding sequence is TGTGCCACCAGCAGAGGAAGGCAGGGGACAGATACGCAGTATTTT. It codes for CATSRGRQGTDTQYF. The chain combines TRBV15 with TRBJ2-3; D possibly corresponds to TRBD1 (6 bases). This CDR3 contains 15 residues. V was cut by 1 base and J by 3 bases, with 11 bases left in between. Looked up from germline, CDR1 is LNHNV and CDR2 is YYDKDF (reference sequence).

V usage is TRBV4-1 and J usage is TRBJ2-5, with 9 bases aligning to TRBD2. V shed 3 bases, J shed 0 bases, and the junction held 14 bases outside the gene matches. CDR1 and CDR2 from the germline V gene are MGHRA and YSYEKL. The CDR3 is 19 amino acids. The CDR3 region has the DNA TGCGCCAGCAGCCATCCCGGCCTGCGAGCGGGAGGACACCAAGAGACCCAGTACTTC. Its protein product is CASSHPGLRAGGHQETQYF.